Presented here are 19 T cell receptor beta chains from one specimen sequenced in a study of vaccination effects on CD4 cells after COVID-19. These receptors have no known antigen. With the ViraFEST assay, the study expanded antigen-specific CD4+ T cells using viral peptide pools, then sequenced them. Researchers isolated CD4+ T cells once around 11 days of culture had elapsed. Participants were given two doses of BNT162b2 or mRNA-1273 vaccine. Measured with immunoSEQ multiplex PCR; TCRdb has only the in-frame clones, and not every one. The repertoire holds some 70,000 clones, over 70% seen once, with 0.95% to 1.5% in the top ten. Sequenced here: CD4+ T cells from PBMCs cultured with HCoV-229E spike peptides, sampled after COVID-19 vaccination. The receptors shown here come from a human donor who received a COVID-19 vaccine.

V and J are TRBV21-1 and TRBJ1-4; TRBD1, the table's D call, lacks a check against the DNA. TRBV21-1 is a documented pseudogene. This CDR3 contains 15 residues. Here the CDR3 reads CASSNFGTGGEKLFF. In DNA, the CDR3 is TGTGCCAGCAGCAATTTTGGGACAGGGGGTGAAAAACTGTTTTTT.

The chain couples TRBV6-1 to TRBJ2-1, with a weak D call TRBD2 (6 bases). Germline CDR1 MNHNS, CDR2 SASEGT. CDR3 length equals 14 residues. The germline V and J ends were trimmed by 3 bases and 2 bases, with 8 bases remaining between them. The CDR3 is CASSDLAAYNEQFF. CDR3 sequence (DNA): TGTGCCAGCAGTGATTTAGCGGCCTACAATGAGCAGTTCTTC.

The V gene is TRBV7-8, the J gene TRBJ2-1; 12 nucleotides match TRBD2. Germline trimming cut 0 bases from V and 6 bases from J; bases unmatched to any gene: 9. Germline V CDR1 and CDR2: SGHVS, FQNEAQ. The CDR3 spans 18 residues. CDR3 region: CASSLALKKLAGGNEQFF. The CDR3, as DNA: TGTGCCAGCAGCTTAGCATTAAAGAAACTAGCGGGGGGCAATGAGCAGTTCTTC. Combining the CDR3 with reference TRBV7-8 and TRBJ2-1 gives the whole variable domain GAGVSQSPRYKVAKRGQDVALRCDPISGHVSLFWYQQALGQGPEFLTYFQNEAQLDKSGLPSDRFFAERPEGSVSTLKIQRTQQEDSAVYLCASSLALKKLAGGNEQFFGPGTRLTVL.

V usage is TRBV30 and J usage is TRBJ2-5; possibly TRBD1 or TRBD2 for D (6 bases each). CDR3 length: 15 residues. Between the trimmed V and J ends, which lost 0 bases and 5 bases, there was a span of 16 bases. Per the germline V gene, CDR1 is GTSNPN and CDR2 is SVGIG (reference sequence). CDR3 residues: CAWSVPGAPRETQYF. DNA of the CDR3: TGTGCCTGGAGTGTTCCGGGGGCTCCCCGGGAGACCCAGTACTTC.

V usage is TRBV7-3 and J usage is TRBJ2-5; D tentatively reads TRBD1 or TRBD2 (6 bases each). The germline V and J ends were trimmed by 5 bases and 5 bases, with 15 bases remaining between them. The CDR3 spans 14 residues. In germline, CDR1 is SGHTA, CDR2 FQGTGA. The DNA of the CDR3 is TGTGCCAGCAGCCGGGACGGGGGCACGGAGACCCAGTACTTC. This gives the protein CASSRDGGTETQYF.

Note on this clone: One end of the junction is discordant with germline, which a read error may explain. V usage is TRBV7-9 and J usage is TRBJ2-5, with 9 bases identical to TRBD2. The CDR3 totals 16 residues. Germline loops: CDR1 SEHNR, CDR2 FQNEAQ (reference sequence). The CDR3 DNA sequence: TGTGCCAGCAGCCCAGGCGGGGGACTAGCCCAACAGACCCAGTACTTC. It translates to CASSPGGGLAQQTQYF.

This clone was found a few times. The chain is built from TRBV19 and TRBJ2-3; 9 bases map to TRBD2. Germline CDR1 reads LNHDA; CDR2 reads SQIVND (reference sequence). With 7 bases clipped from V and 0 bases from J, the junction kept 8 bases outside the gene matches. This CDR3 has 16 residues. The CDR3 loop reads CASKERGASSTDTQYF. CDR3 DNA sequence: TGTGCCAGTAAAGAGCGGGGGGCATCTAGCACAGATACGCAGTATTTT.

The chain uses TRBV10-3 and TRBJ2-6, with 8 bases aligning to TRBD1. V shed 3 bases, J shed 3 bases, and the junction held 7 bases outside the gene matches. The germline CDR1 and CDR2 sequences are ENHRY and SYGVKD. The CDR3 loop spans 17 amino acids. CDR3 sequence (DNA): TGTGCCATCAGTGATAGGCAGGGGGCTGGTGGGGCCAACGTCCTGACTTTC. Encoded protein: CAISDRQGAGGANVLTF.

This chain connects TRBV9 to TRBJ1-6; D might be TRBD1 (6 bases). In germline, CDR1 is SGDLS, CDR2 YYNGEE. V lost 4 bases to trimming and J lost 9 bases, with 17 bases between them. This CDR3 has 15 amino acids. CDR3 bases: TGTGCCAGCAGCACGGAGGGGGTAGCTTCTTCACCCCTCCACTTT. This sequence encodes CASSTEGVASSPLHF.

The V gene is TRBV12-5, the J gene TRBJ1-1; unclear D gene. The CDR3 consists of 16 residues. V was shortened by 0 bases and J by 0 bases, with 11 bases between the two germline ends. Germline CDR1 and CDR2: LGHNT and FRNRAP. The CDR3 DNA is TGTGCTAGTGGTTTGGTAGTTGGACGGATGAACACTGAAGCTTTCTTT. The encoded protein is CASGLVVGRMNTEAFF.

The chain has TRBV4-3 and TRBJ1-3; D is unclear. The germline V and J ends were trimmed by 0 bases and 0 bases, with 15 bases remaining between them. CDR1 is LGHNA and CDR2 is YSLEER in the germline V gene. The CDR3 runs to 18 residues. CDR3 in DNA: TGCGCCAGCAGCCAAGATCTTGTCGGCCTCGGCTCTGGAAACACCATATATTTT. Its translation is CASSQDLVGLGSGNTIYF.

This chain links TRBV9 with TRBJ2-5, with D possibly matching TRBD2 (6 bases). Trimming took 2 bases from V and 5 from J, leaving 13 bases between them. The germline V gene encodes CDR1 SGDLS and CDR2 YYNGEE. The CDR3 totals 14 residues. CDR3 bases: TGTGCCAGCAGCGTTACTTCTAGCGTCGAGACCCAGTACTTC. It encodes CASSVTSSVETQYF.

This rearrangement joins TRBV18 to TRBJ2-3; no reliable D call. Trimming removed 3 bases from V and 6 bases from J, with 10 bases in between. CDR1 is KGHSH, CDR2 LQKENI, per germline. The CDR3 is 13 residues long. The CDR3 is CASSPSFGDTQYF. The CDR3 nucleotides read TGTGCCAGCTCACCTAGCTTCGGGGATACGCAGTATTTT. Full variable domain (rest looked up from reference TRBV18 and TRBJ2-3): NAGVMQNPRHLVRRRGQEARLRCSPMKGHSHVYWYRQLPEEGLKFMVYLQKENIIDESGMPKERFSAEFPKEGPSILRIQQVVRGDSAAYFCASSPSFGDTQYFGPGTRLTVL.

CDR3 residues: CASSPSGLAGNFEQFF. CDR3 in DNA: TGTGCCAGCAGCCCCTCCGGGCTAGCGGGGAATTTTGAGCAGTTCTTC. V and J are TRBV9 and TRBJ2-1, with 9 bases lining up with TRBD2. The CDR3 length is 16 residues. V dropped 4 bases and J dropped 9; count of bases not matched to a gene: 14. The V gene's germline CDR1 is SGDLS and CDR2 YYNGEE.

The chain carries TRBV6-5 and TRBJ2-3; D is undetermined. Trimming took 0 bases from V and 9 from J, leaving 13 bases between them. This CDR3 comprises 14 residues. CDR1 is MNHEY and CDR2 is SVGAGI in the germline V gene. CDR3 amino acids: CASSYSATTGTQYF. The CDR3 DNA reads TGTGCCAGCAGTTACTCTGCTACCACTGGGACGCAGTATTTT.

CDR3 amino acids: CASSQAQGGTPAQYF. CDR3 coding DNA: TGCGCCAGCAGCCAAGCCCAGGGGGGGACGCCGGCGCAGTATTTT. V and J are TRBV4-3 and TRBJ2-3, with D perhaps being TRBD1 or TRBD2 (7 bases each). The germline CDR1 and CDR2 sequences are LGHNA and YSLEER. The V gene lost 1 base and the J gene lost 10 bases, with 18 bases spanning the gap. This CDR3 comprises 15 residues.

The gene calls are TRBV6-6 and TRBJ1-1; no clear D. V dropped 2 bases and J dropped 0 bases, with 10 bases sitting between them. CDR3 size: 15 residues. Per the germline V gene, CDR1 is MNHNY and CDR2 is SVGAGI (reference sequence). The CDR3 coding sequence is TGTGCCAGCAGTTACAAGAGAACCATGAACACTGAAGCTTTCTTT. It yields the protein CASSYKRTMNTEAFF.

The chain uses TRBV7-2 and TRBJ1-2; D uncertain. Germline CDR1 reads SGHTA; CDR2 reads FQGNSA. The CDR3 is made up of 14 amino acids. The V and J ends lost 1 base and 7 bases respectively, with 13 bases between them. The CDR3 DNA sequence: TGTGCCAGCAGCTTAGACTGGGAGGCGGGTGGCTACACCTTC. Translated: CASSLDWEAGGYTF.

The chain is built from TRBV30 and TRBJ1-4; no clear D gene. In germline, CDR1 is GTSNPN, CDR2 SVGIG (reference sequence). The CDR3 runs to 13 residues. Trimming removed 3 bases from V and 8 bases from J, with 13 bases in between. CDR3 DNA: TGTGCCTGGAGCGGGGAGGGTCGGGAAAAACTGTTTTTT. It is translated as CAWSGEGREKLFF.